Shown below are 18 T cell receptor beta chains from a single sample sequenced in a study of CD8 T cells in Susac syndrome. cDNA came from roughly 0.5 to 1 ug RNA primed by random hexamers. TCRdb re-analysed the immunoSEQ multiplex PCR reads in MiXCR, keeping a single row per CDR3 protein. The data contain more than 200,000 distinct CDR3 sequences, about 95% of them seen just once; the ten biggest clones take up around 0.15%. The sample consisted of CD4+ T cells from PBMCs. All receptors derive from a human donor with Susac syndrome.

The chain carries TRBV6-2 or TRBV6-3 and TRBJ2-7, with 9 bases fitting TRBD1. Trimming cost V 5 bases and J 2 bases; bases outside gene matches: 7. CDR1 is MNHEY, CDR2 SVGEGT, per germline. CDR3 length equals 15 residues. Here the CDR3 reads CASSRTRDRAYEQYF. CDR3 sequence (DNA): TGTGCCAGCAGTCGCACCCGGGACAGGGCCTACGAGCAGTACTTC.

J is TRBJ2-2 and V is TRBV9, with a possible D match to TRBD1 (5 bases). The CDR3 runs 16 residues. Per germline, CDR1 SGDLS and CDR2 YYNGEE. V lost 0 bases, J lost 1 base, and 10 bases lay in between. The CDR3: CASSVEGHRNTGELFF. The CDR3 bases are TGTGCCAGCAGCGTAGAGGGGCACAGGAACACCGGGGAGCTGTTTTTT. The variable domain in full, with the rest retrieved from reference TRBV9 and TRBJ2-2, is DSGVTQTPKHLITATGQRVTLRCSPRSGDLSVYWYQQSLDQGLQFLIQYYNGEERAKGNILERFSAQQFPDLHSELNLSSLELGDSALYFCASSVEGHRNTGELFFGEGSRLTVL.

The rearrangement links TRBV9 to TRBJ1-2; 9 bases line up with TRBD1. Germline CDR1 SGDLS, CDR2 YYNGEE. Trimming cost V 0 bases and J 6 bases; bases outside gene matches: 12. The CDR3 has 17 residues. This CDR3 is CASSVDPRGQGKDGYTF. The CDR3 DNA reads TGTGCCAGCAGCGTAGACCCCCGGGGACAGGGAAAGGATGGCTACACCTTC.

This chain's CDR3 is CASSDTGVEQYF. The CDR3 nucleotides are TGTGCCAGCAGTGATACAGGGGTCGAGCAGTACTTC. The chain carries TRBV6-1 and TRBJ2-7; 7 bases align to TRBD1. This CDR3 contains 12 residues. The germline gives CDR1 MNHNS, CDR2 SASEGT. V was clipped by 3 bases and J by 6 bases; unmatched bases: 2.

This chain joins TRBV3-1 and TRBJ2-5, with 8 bases aligning to TRBD2. Germline-derived CDR1 and CDR2 are LGHDT and YNNKEL (reference sequence). J was trimmed by 2 bases and V by 0 bases; bases with no gene match: 2. This CDR3 region has 15 residues. CDR3 DNA: TGTGCCAGCAGCCAAGAACTAGCGGATCAAGAGACCCAGTACTTC. Protein product: CASSQELADQETQYF.

This clonotype has more than one count but fewer than ten. This chain joins TRBV7-2 and TRBJ1-2; 9 nucleotides match TRBD1. J gave up 8 bases and V 4 bases, and 5 bases lay outside the gene matches. CDR1 SGHTA and CDR2 FQGNSA come from the germline V gene. CDR3 size: 13 residues. CDR3 DNA: TGTGCCAGCAGCTCACAGGGGGCGCAGGGCTACACCTTC. Encoded protein: CASSSQGAQGYTF.

This chain connects TRBV29-1 to TRBJ1-2, with 10 bases lining up with TRBD1. The junction had 7 bases not matched to a gene; V was cut back by 6 bases and J by 6 bases. The CDR3 totals 13 residues. In germline, CDR1 is SQVTM, CDR2 ANQGSEA. The CDR3, as DNA: TGCAGCGTCGCGGGACAGGGGAGGGATGGCTACACCTTC. Residues: CSVAGQGRDGYTF.

The chain recombines TRBV20-1 with TRBJ1-6; D gene uncertain. This CDR3 has 18 residues. Trimming pared 3 bases from V and 8 bases from J, leaving 26 bases between. Germline V gene data show CDR1 as DFQATT and CDR2 as SNEGSKA (reference sequence). The CDR3 reads CSASTVARERIGDSPLHF. Here the CDR3 DNA reads TGCAGTGCTAGTACTGTCGCCCGGGAGAGGATTGGGGATTCACCCCTCCACTTT.

The chain has TRBV30 and TRBJ1-1, with D maybe TRBD1 (6 bases). CDR3 size: 14 residues. Deletions cut 2 bases from V and 0 bases from J, with 10 bases between. Germline CDR1 and CDR2: GTSNPN and SVGIG (reference sequence). The CDR3 DNA reads as TGTGCCTGGAGTAATGGACAGCTGAACACTGAAGCTTTCTTT. Residues: CAWSNGQLNTEAFF.

The J gene is TRBJ1-1, the V gene TRBV4-3, with 11 positions matching TRBD1. Germline lookup yields CDR1 LGHNA and CDR2 YSLEER. V shed 6 bases, J shed 10 bases, and the junction held 7 bases outside the gene matches. This CDR3 has 13 residues. CDR3 sequence (DNA): TGCGCCAGCAGTCAGGGACAGGGGGTTGTAGCTTTCTTT. This gives the protein CASSQGQGVVAFF.

The V and J genes are TRBV7-9 and TRBJ2-5; 14 nucleotides line up with TRBD2. The V segment lost 4 bases and the J segment 4 bases; nucleotides outside the gene matches: 5. The CDR3 runs 16 residues. The germline V gene encodes CDR1 SEHNR and CDR2 FQNEAQ (reference sequence). The chain's CDR3 is CASSSRLAGGPETQYF. The DNA of the CDR3 is TGTGCCAGCAGCTCAAGACTAGCGGGGGGGCCAGAGACCCAGTACTTC.

The chain has TRBV9 and TRBJ2-3; TRBD2 might be the D (5 bases). V gave up 0 bases and J gave up 2 bases, with 10 bases separating them. The CDR3 runs to 15 residues. CDR1 is SGDLS, CDR2 YYNGEE, per germline. In nucleotides, the CDR3 is TGTGCCAGCAGCGTAGGCGGGCGTGACACAGATACGCAGTATTTT. Its protein is CASSVGGRDTDTQYF. The full variable domain, with the rest looked up from reference TRBV9 and TRBJ2-3, is DSGVTQTPKHLITATGQRVTLRCSPRSGDLSVYWYQQSLDQGLQFLIQYYNGEERAKGNILERFSAQQFPDLHSELNLSSLELGDSALYFCASSVGGRDTDTQYFGPGTRLTVL.

The V call is TRBV20-1, the J call TRBJ1-5, with 11 bases fitting TRBD1. V lost 1 base, J lost 3 bases, and 2 bases stayed unmatched. Germline V gene lookup returns CDR1 DFQATT and CDR2 SNEGSKA (reference sequence). The CDR3 has 15 residues. The CDR3 DNA sequence: TGCAGTGCTAGAGGGGACAGGGGGGTCAATCAGCCCCAGCATTTT. It yields the protein CSARGDRGVNQPQHF.

The chain combines TRBV2 with TRBJ1-5, with D unclear. CDR3 length: 13 amino acids. Germline-derived CDR1 and CDR2 are SNHLY and FYNNEI. The V gene lost 4 bases and the J gene lost 5 bases, with 9 bases spanning the gap. In DNA, the CDR3 is TGTGCCAGCAGTGCAGAAGGAGATCAGCCCCAGCATTTT. Translating gives CASSAEGDQPQHF. The variable domain in full, completed from reference TRBV2 and TRBJ1-5, reads EPEVTQTPSHQVTQMGQEVILRCVPISNHLYFYWYRQILGQKVEFLVSFYNNEISEKSEIFDDQFSVERPDGSNFTLKIRSTKLEDSAMYFCASSAEGDQPQHFGDGTRLSIL.

The V and J genes are TRBV28 and TRBJ2-7; 7 nucleotides match TRBD1. CDR3 length: 17 amino acids. CDR1 and CDR2 from the germline V gene are MDHEN and SYDVKM. The junction had 16 bases not matched to a gene; V was cut back by 8 bases and J by 0 bases. The CDR3 sequence is CASRGPTGSGDSYEQYF. Written as DNA, the CDR3 is TGTGCCAGCCGAGGCCCGACAGGGTCAGGGGACTCCTACGAGCAGTACTTC.

This chain joins TRBV7-3 and TRBJ2-5; TRBD2 might be the D (5 bases). The V end lost 5 bases, the J end lost 4 bases, and 14 bases lay between the germline ends. This CDR3 region has 14 residues. The germline gives CDR1 SGHTA, CDR2 FQGTGA. The CDR3 region is CASSVGLDGETQYF. In DNA form, the CDR3 reads TGTGCCAGCAGCGTCGGACTGGACGGAGAGACCCAGTACTTC.

This chain links TRBV4-2 with TRBJ1-1; the match to TRBD1 covers 7 bases. V was clipped by 0 bases and J by 6 bases; unmatched bases: 10. The CDR3 is 16 residues long. Germline V gene lookup returns CDR1 LGHNA and CDR2 YNFKEQ. The CDR3 loop reads CASSQDREGALAEAFF. The CDR3 DNA is TGTGCCAGCAGCCAAGATAGAGAGGGGGCTCTCGCTGAAGCTTTCTTT.

The chain has TRBV14 and TRBJ2-3; no definite D call. The germline V gene has CDR1 SGHDN and CDR2 FVKESK. The CDR3 runs 15 residues. Between the trimmed V and J ends, which lost 5 bases and 0 bases, there was a span of 12 bases. The CDR3: CASSSLLLSTDTQYF. CDR3 DNA sequence: TGTGCCAGCAGCTCGTTATTACTTAGCACAGATACGCAGTATTTT. Complete variable domain (other parts from reference TRBV14 and TRBJ2-3): EAGVTQFPSHSVIEKGQTVTLRCDPISGHDNLYWYRRVMGKEIKFLLHFVKESKQDESGMPNNRFLAERTGGTYSTLKVQPAELEDSGVYFCASSSLLLSTDTQYFGPGTRLTVL.